Described below is a single T cell receptor beta chain sequence and its context. The target antigen is unknown. The data derive from a study of regulatory T cells in long-lasting Graves disease. Study as a whole: Duration of antithyroid drug therapy among newly diagnosed Graves' patients was under 3 months. Overall study results and limits: Newly diagnosed Graves' patients had higher TCR diversity than persistent ones. When disease was persistent, TRBV28, TRBJ1-2 and TRBJ2-5 were the favored segments. A greater number of public clonotypes (around 3,000) was shared by persistent patients than by new patients (approximately 1,000).

The time point denotes: newly diagnosed GD, antithyroid drugs for less than 3 months. The authors made the TCR library using RNA they extracted from PBMCs. The CDR3 has 16 residues. CDR1 is GTSNPN, CDR2 SVGIG, per germline (reference sequence). Trimming shortened V by 0 bases and J by 4 bases, and 18 bases separated the two germline ends. Relying on iRepertoire HTBI primers and Arm-PCR of CDR3 regions, the team built TCR beta libraries. TCRdb re-called the multiplex PCR reads through MiXCR, storing one row per CDR3 protein. The sample lists approximately 400,000 distinct CDR3 sequences, about a sixth seen once, with approximately 22% in the top ten.

Material: peripheral blood mononuclear cells (PBMCs), obtained at new diagnosis, from a patient treated with antithyroid drugs. The chain combines TRBV30 with TRBJ1-1, with D uncertain. The sequence came from a female donor with Graves disease. In DNA, the CDR3 is TGTGCCTGGAGTGTCAGCTCTTCTTTTTGGGGCACTGAAGCTTTCTTT. Translated: CAWSVSSSFWGTEAFF.